This TCR beta chain appears in the sequencing data of a study of long-term antiretroviral therapy in people with HIV. This clone was counted between two and nine times. The antigen remains undetermined. At survey level, the immunoSEQ assay was run in its v3.0 version. Measured with immunoSEQ multiplex PCR; TCRdb has only the in-frame clones, and not every one. The table has 20,000 to 25,000 clones, 79% seen once; the top ten hold about 9%. Study outcomes and limitations: At every time point, clones expanded before ART dominated the repertoire. In samples taken after ART, diversity increased but remained below transplant donor control levels. Repertoires with HIV possessed tighter CDR3 length spans than those of controls.

Germline CDR1 and CDR2: SGDLS and YYNGEE. The CDR3 totals 14 residues. J gave up 8 bases and V 1 base, and 5 bases lay outside the gene matches. The cryopreserved samples used held roughly 0.9-11 million PBMC prior to extraction of DNA. This rearrangement joins TRBV9 to TRBJ2-1; 8 positions agree with TRBD2. The TCR was taken from a woman between 40 and 50 years old with HIV. Sequencing used unsorted PBMCs, obtained 1.2 years after starting antiretroviral therapy. This CDR3 is CASSVTGGTYEQFF. The CDR3 DNA is TGTGCCAGCAGCGTAACGGGGGGGACCTATGAGCAGTTCTTC. Full variable domain (rest looked up from reference TRBV9 and TRBJ2-1): DSGVTQTPKHLITATGQRVTLRCSPRSGDLSVYWYQQSLDQGLQFLIQYYNGEERAKGNILERFSAQQFPDLHSELNLSSLELGDSALYFCASSVTGGTYEQFFGPGTRLTVL.